The rows below give T cell receptor beta chains drawn from one sample of a study of technical replicates of blood from several donors. TCRdb's copy holds only in-frame clones and misses some; the assay was immunoSEQ multiplex PCR. This sample has about 79,000 clones, with 94% found just once. The material sequenced was T cells isolated from PBMCs. These TCRs come from a human donor in good health. CDR3s include the opening cysteine and the closing phenylalanine or tryptophan. D genes are given only for firm matches. Not every row has a clone size; where given, it reads once, few, many or a size class.

TRBV19	-	TRBJ2-2	-	CATSYYRSSNTGELFF	TGTGCCACCTCATACTACAGGAGCTCGAACACCGGGGAGCTGTTTTTT
TRBV9	TRBD1	TRBJ2-1	-	CASRGQGYNEQFF	TGTGCCAGCAGGGGACAGGGCTACAATGAGCAGTTCTTC
TRBV28	-	TRBJ2-5	-	CASSSDSKETQYF	TGTGCCAGCAGCTCAGACAGCAAAGAGACCCAGTACTTC
TRBV2	-	TRBJ1-4	-	CASGRLLGEKLFF	TGTGCCAGCGGCAGGCTCCTTGGCGAAAAACTGTTTTTT
TRBV29-1	-	TRBJ1-5	-	CSVDGGESNQPQHF	TGCAGCGTTGACGGAGGGGAAAGCAATCAGCCCCAGCATTTT
TRBV16	TRBD2	TRBJ2-7	-	CASSHGAGVEQYF	TGTGCCAGCAGCCACGGAGCGGGGGTCGAGCAGTACTTC
TRBV2	-	TRBJ1-6	once	CASIPERDSPLHF	TGTGCCAGCATACCTGAGAGGGATTCACCCCTCCACTTT
TRBV5-1	-	TRBJ2-7	-	CASSLVTVPAYEQYF	TGCGCCAGCAGCTTGGTAACAGTCCCGGCCTACGAGCAGTACTTC
TRBV30	-	TRBJ1-6	-	CAWSAFSSYNSPLHF	TGTGCCTGGAGTGCCTTTAGCTCCTATAATTCACCCCTCCACTTT
TRBV2	-	TRBJ1-5	-	CASSGGQGSEPQHF	TGTGCCAGCAGTGGAGGTCAGGGGAGCGAGCCCCAGCATTTT
TRBV9	TRBD1	TRBJ1-4	-	CASSVDGTGSEKLFF	TGTGCCAGCAGCGTCGACGGGACAGGGTCTGAAAAACTGTTTTTT
TRBV4-1	TRBD2	TRBJ2-1	-	CASSHRTSGYNEQFF	TGCGCCAGCAGCCATCGGACTAGCGGTTACAATGAGCAGTTCTTC
TRBV9	TRBD2	TRBJ2-2	-	CASSAKRGKAGELFF	TGTGCCAGCAGCGCCAAGCGGGGGAAAGCCGGGGAGCTGTTTTTT
TRBV5-1	TRBD1	TRBJ2-3	-	CASSLAGTGRLSDTQYF	TGCGCCAGCAGCCTAGCCGGGACAGGGCGACTTTCGGATACGCAGTATTTT
TRBV7-9	-	TRBJ1-5	-	CASSLLNQPQHF	TGTGCCAGCAGCCTCCTAAATCAGCCCCAGCATTTT
TRBV14	TRBD2	TRBJ2-1	-	CASSQVSGRDEQFF	TGTGCCAGCAGCCAAGTGTCCGGGAGGGATGAGCAGTTCTTC
TRBV6-5	-	TRBJ2-1	-	CASSATSGNNEQFF	TGTGCCAGCAGTGCCACGTCAGGAAACAATGAGCAGTTCTTC
TRBV28	TRBD2	TRBJ2-7	-	CASKTSGKYEQYF	TGTGCCAGCAAGACTAGCGGGAAATACGAGCAGTACTTC
TRBV19	TRBD1	TRBJ1-1	few	CASSPWTGGTEAFF	TGTGCCAGTAGTCCATGGACAGGGGGCACTGAAGCTTTCTTT
TRBV7-9	-	TRBJ2-7	-	CASSLVGLLMSQYF	TGTGCCAGCAGCTTAGTTGGACTCCTAATGTCGCAGTACTTC
TRBV27	TRBD1	TRBJ2-3	-	CASSPGQGRTDTQYF	TGTGCCAGCAGTCCAGGACAGGGCCGCACAGATACGCAGTATTTT
TRBV13	-	TRBJ2-5	once	CASSPRTGRGETQYF	TGTGCCAGCAGCCCGAGGACAGGGAGGGGAGAGACCCAGTACTTC
TRBV29-1	-	TRBJ1-1	-	CSSRQITKRTNTEAFF	TGCAGCTCACGACAGATAACGAAAAGGACCAACACTGAAGCTTTCTTT
TRBV6-1	-	TRBJ1-2	-	CASSAGLANYGYTF	TGTGCCAGCAGTGCAGGGCTAGCTAACTATGGCTACACCTTC
TRBV4-2	TRBD1	TRBJ1-5	-	CASSQEFRDRVWGNQPQHF	TGTGCCAGCAGCCAAGAATTCCGGGACAGGGTTTGGGGCAATCAGCCCCAGCATTTT
TRBV11-2	-	TRBJ2-7	-	CASSLDRAHEQYF	TGTGCCAGCAGCTTAGACAGGGCACACGAGCAGTACTTC
TRBV5-1	TRBD2	TRBJ2-1	-	CATRDPRSGNNEQFF	TGCGCCACCAGAGACCCACGCAGCGGGAACAATGAGCAGTTCTTC
TRBV28	TRBD1	TRBJ1-5	-	CASSLWGQYSNQPQHF	TGTGCCAGCAGTTTATGGGGACAGTATAGCAATCAGCCCCAGCATTTT
TRBV11-3	TRBD2	TRBJ2-7	-	CASSSHGGPSGSSYEQYF	TGTGCCAGCAGCTCTCATGGGGGGCCTAGCGGGAGCTCCTACGAGCAGTACTTC
TRBV4-1	-	TRBJ1-5	-	CASSLSSDQPQHF	TGCGCCAGCAGCTTGTCCAGTGATCAGCCCCAGCATTTT
TRBV10-2	TRBD2	TRBJ2-7	-	CASSESASGGYEQYF	TGCGCCAGCAGTGAGTCGGCTAGCGGGGGCTACGAGCAGTACTTC
TRBV5-1	-	TRBJ2-7	-	CASSLELSSYEQYF	TGCGCCAGCAGCTTGGAACTTAGCAGTTACGAGCAGTACTTC
TRBV9	-	TRBJ1-2	-	CASSVSEDLNSGGYTF	TGTGCCAGCAGCGTATCAGAGGACCTTAATTCGGGGGGCTACACCTTC
TRBV11-2	-	TRBJ1-1	-	CASSLEAGEAFF	TGTGCCAGCAGCTTAGAGGCAGGTGAAGCTTTCTTT
TRBV28	TRBD2	TRBJ2-7	-	CASSHGLAGGLLNEQYF	TGTGCCAGCAGTCACGGACTAGCGGGAGGGCTCTTGAACGAGCAGTACTTC
TRBV4-2	TRBD1	TRBJ1-2	-	CASSRGQGEDYGYTF	TGTGCCAGCAGCCGGGGACAGGGGGAGGACTATGGCTACACCTTC
TRBV2	-	TRBJ2-3	-	CASSREGTDTQYF	TGTGCCAGTTCCAGGGAAGGCACAGATACGCAGTATTTT
TRBV4-1	-	TRBJ2-7	-	CASSSTTPSYEQYF	TGCGCCAGCAGCTCCACGACTCCATCCTACGAGCAGTACTTC
TRBV28	TRBD1	TRBJ1-2	-	CASSHPGGTNYGYTF	TGTGCCAGCAGCCACCCAGGGGGTACTAACTATGGCTACACCTTC
TRBV28	-	TRBJ1-5	-	CASRWSNSNQPQHF	TGTGCCAGCAGGTGGAGTAATAGCAATCAGCCCCAGCATTTT
TRBV28	-	TRBJ1-1	-	CASQGAPRNTEAFF	TGTGCCAGCCAAGGGGCCCCGAGGAACACTGAAGCTTTCTTT
TRBV4-1	-	TRBJ2-3	-	CASSLGAEEYF	TGCGCCAGCAGCCTAGGAGCAGAAGAGTATTTT
TRBV5-1	-	TRBJ2-1	-	CASSLQFHTREEQFF	TGCGCCAGCAGCTTGCAGTTTCATACTAGGGAGGAGCAGTTCTTC
TRBV7-6	-	TRBJ2-7	-	CASSPSDFYEQYF	TGTGCCAGCAGCCCCTCGGACTTTTACGAGCAGTACTTC
TRBV7-8	-	TRBJ2-3	-	CASSLNGHERTDTQYF	TGTGCCAGCAGCCTTAATGGACACGAACGCACAGATACGCAGTATTTT
TRBV6-1	-	TRBJ1-2	-	CASSEADLNFVKPRDGYTF	TGTGCCAGCAGTGAAGCCGACTTGAATTTTGTAAAACCCAGGGATGGCTACACCTTC
TRBV7-9	TRBD1	TRBJ2-5	-	CASSFRTGADVWAQYF	TGTGCCAGCAGCTTTCGGACAGGGGCGGACGTTTGGGCCCAGTACTTC
TRBV15	TRBD1	TRBJ1-1	-	CATSKNRGNTEAFF	TGTGCCACCAGCAAAAACAGGGGGAACACTGAAGCTTTCTTT
TRBV6-1	-	TRBJ1-2	-	CASSESIYRNYGYTF	TGTGCCAGCAGTGAATCAATCTACAGAAACTATGGCTACACCTTC
TRBV18	TRBD1	TRBJ1-2	few	CASSPPGQAHGYTF	TGTGCCAGCTCACCTCCGGGACAGGCTCATGGCTACACCTTC
TRBV29-1	TRBD2	TRBJ2-1	-	CSVEVPGLAYNEQFF	TGCAGCGTTGAAGTGCCGGGACTAGCTTACAATGAGCAGTTCTTC
TRBV19	-	TRBJ1-6	-	CASSIFAGDASPLHF	TGTGCCAGTAGTATTTTCGCGGGGGATGCTTCACCCCTCCACTTT
TRBV7-8	TRBD1	TRBJ1-5	-	CASSRTGGFGQPQHF	TGTGCCAGCAGCCGTACAGGGGGCTTTGGTCAGCCCCAGCATTTT